Sequencing of this TCR beta chain was carried out in a study of regulatory and conventional T cells in RAG deficiency. Regarding the study as a whole: Shannon entropy fell and Simpson indices rose in RAG-deficient patients. Omenn syndrome and CID/AS patients had 85 to 100-fold fewer unique Treg TCR beta sequences, versus approximately 10-fold elsewhere. Patient subsets had shorter CDR3s; Omenn Treg-Tconv overlap exceeded 75%.

Clones were sequenced by immunoSEQ multiplex PCR, and TCRdb holds only the in-frame ones, with some missing. The table includes 20,000 or so clones, about 92% detected once. This CDR3 is 18 amino acids long. Trimming shortened V by 0 bases and J by 4 bases, and 21 bases separated the two germline ends. Germline V gene lookup returns CDR1 LGHNA and CDR2 YNFKEQ. Conventional CD4+ T cells were sorted from blood as CD25-low CD127-high cells. As for this clone: The antigen remains undetermined.

The data were also submitted as part of a second study, on regulatory T cells. This second study says: Amplification used 52 TRBV primers and 13 TRBJ primers. Patient repertoires had restricted TRB V-J pairs and skewed V and J usage, most in Tregs.

Sequencing was done on a sample of CD4+ T cells sorted from blood. J is TRBJ1-2 and V is TRBV4-2; perhaps TRBD1 as D (6 bases). This TCR derives from a human donor in good health. CDR3 loop: CASSQEPQGGASSYGYTF. The CDR3 DNA reads TGTGCCAGCAGCCAAGAACCGCAAGGGGGGGCGAGCTCCTATGGCTACACCTTC.